These 23 T cell receptor beta chains were all obtained from the same sample, sequenced in a study of T cells in localized non-small cell lung cancer. The protocol was immunoSEQ multiplex PCR, while the TCRdb copy is restricted to in-frame clones and leaves out a portion. This table holds 2,500 to 3,000 clones, approximately 20% found once. Sequencing was performed on lung tumor tissue, taken before any cancer treatment. Source of these receptors: a male donor at least 60 years old with stage II squamous cell lung carcinoma.

The chain carries TRBV5-1 and TRBJ2-1, with a possible D match to TRBD2 (6 bases). Looked up from germline, CDR1 is SGHRS and CDR2 is YFSETQ. Between the trimmed V and J ends, which lost 3 bases and 4 bases, there was a span of 14 bases. The CDR3 contains 15 residues. The CDR3 here is CASSSQGGVYNEQFF. The CDR3 DNA is TGCGCCAGCAGCTCCCAAGGAGGGGTGTACAATGAGCAGTTCTTC.

This clone has only a few counts. V is TRBV19 and J is TRBJ2-7, with 14 bases fitting TRBD2. The CDR3 extends over 16 amino acids. The germline gives CDR1 LNHDA, CDR2 SQIVND (reference sequence). J lost 7 bases, V lost 4 bases, and 9 bases had no gene match. The CDR3 reads CASSTTGTSGRWEQYF. CDR3 DNA sequence: TGTGCCAGTAGTACCACCGGGACTAGCGGGAGATGGGAGCAGTACTTC. Full variable domain (missing parts from reference TRBV19 and TRBJ2-7): DGGITQSPKYLFRKEGQNVTLSCEQNLNHDAMYWYRQDPGQGLRLIYYSQIVNDFQKGDIAEGYSVSREKKESFPLTVTSAQKNPTAFYLCASSTTGTSGRWEQYFGPGTRLTVT.

J is TRBJ2-3 and V is TRBV19, with 8 bases fitting TRBD2. The trim removed 7 bases at V and 3 bases at J, leaving 15 bases unmatched. In germline, CDR1 is LNHDA, CDR2 SQIVND (reference sequence). The CDR3 runs to 17 residues. This chain's CDR3 is CASKKGAGALGTDTQYF. CDR3 nucleotide sequence: TGTGCCAGTAAAAAGGGAGCGGGGGCCCTAGGAACAGATACGCAGTATTTT. The full variable domain, in which reference TRBV19 and TRBJ2-3 provide the parts outside the CDR3, is DGGITQSPKYLFRKEGQNVTLSCEQNLNHDAMYWYRQDPGQGLRLIYYSQIVNDFQKGDIAEGYSVSREKKESFPLTVTSAQKNPTAFYLCASKKGAGALGTDTQYFGPGTRLTVL.

This clone was recorded a few times. The CDR3 loop reads CAWSGGDRGQNTEAFF. The CDR3 coding sequence is TGTGCCTGGAGTGGAGGCGACAGGGGGCAGAACACTGAAGCTTTCTTT. The rearrangement links TRBV30 to TRBJ1-1; TRBD1 matches 10 bases. Germline V CDR1 and CDR2: GTSNPN, SVGIG (reference sequence). With V trimmed by 1 base and J by 1 base, 6 bases remained unmatched. The CDR3 sequence is 16 residues long.

This chain joins TRBV18 and TRBJ2-3; possible D gene TRBD2, 6 bases. Germline CDR1 and CDR2: KGHSH and LQKENI. This CDR3 has 12 residues. The V end was cut by 4 bases, the J end by 4 bases, with 6 bases between. The CDR3 region has the DNA TGTGCCAGCTCACGACTAGCAGATACGCAGTATTTT. Amino acids: CASSRLADTQYF. Variable domain in full (rest from reference TRBV18 and TRBJ2-3): NAGVMQNPRHLVRRRGQEARLRCSPMKGHSHVYWYRQLPEEGLKFMVYLQKENIIDESGMPKERFSAEFPKEGPSILRIQQVVRGDSAAYFCASSRLADTQYFGPGTRLTVL.

This clone was seen a few times. This chain joins TRBV6-8 and TRBJ2-2; 10 positions match TRBD1. This CDR3 contains 15 residues. V lost 5 bases and J lost 5; bases outside the gene matches: 5. Germline V lookup: CDR1 MNHGY, CDR2 SAAAGT. The DNA for the CDR3 is TGTGCCAGCAGTGCCGGGACAGGGGAAACCGGGGAGCTGTTTTTT. Translation: CASSAGTGETGELFF.

This clone was counted only a few times. Its ends do not fully match the called genes, so a read error is possible. The chain links TRBV6-8 to TRBJ2-1; TRBD1 matches at 9 bases. This CDR3 has 16 residues. Per the germline V gene, CDR1 is MNHGY and CDR2 is SAAAGT. The CDR3 DNA follows: TGTGCCATCAGTGTCTGGACAGGGGCCCCCTACAATGAGCAGTTCTTC. Encoded protein: CAISVWTGAPYNEQFF.

This clone has just a few counts. The rearrangement uses TRBV29-1 and TRBJ2-7; D ambiguous. V was clipped by 4 bases and J by 3 bases, with 13 bases between them. Germline loops: CDR1 SQVTM, CDR2 ANQGSEA. This CDR3 has 13 amino acids. The CDR3: CSVVGQNLYEQYF. The CDR3 DNA reads TGCAGCGTTGTAGGGCAGAACCTCTACGAGCAGTACTTC.

The chain uses TRBV11-3 and TRBJ2-2, with 10 bases aligning to TRBD2. This CDR3 has 14 amino acids. V lost 4 bases, J lost 6 bases, and 2 bases stayed unmatched. Germline lookup yields CDR1 SGHNT and CDR2 YENEEA. CDR3 in DNA: TGTGCCAGCAGCTCTAGCGGGAGCGCCGGGGAGCTGTTTTTT. The encoded protein is CASSSSGSAGELFF.

The V gene is TRBV19, the J gene TRBJ2-2; D remains ambiguous. This CDR3 has 14 residues. The germline V gene encodes CDR1 LNHDA and CDR2 SQIVND (reference sequence). The V gene lost 8 bases and the J gene lost 3 bases, with 13 bases spanning the gap. CDR3 protein: CASSDPNYTGELFF. DNA for the CDR3: TGTGCCAGTTCCGACCCGAACTACACCGGGGAGCTGTTTTTT.

In this sample, this clone turned up many times. V gene TRBV11-3 combines with J gene TRBJ2-3; 7 bases map to TRBD2. Germline V CDR1 and CDR2: SGHNT, YENEEA. CDR3 size: 18 residues. V shed 5 bases and J 1 base; nucleotides not matched to a gene: 15. The CDR3 sequence: CASSPHQGRGDRTDTQYF. The CDR3 region has the DNA TGTGCCAGCAGCCCACATCAGGGTCGGGGGGATCGCACAGATACGCAGTATTTT.

This clone was detected only a few times. This chain connects TRBV30 to TRBJ1-2; a possible D gene is TRBD1 (5 bases). Germline loops: CDR1 GTSNPN, CDR2 SVGIG (reference sequence). The CDR3 contains 16 residues. V shed 0 bases and J shed 4 bases, with 18 bases lying between them. The DNA of the CDR3 is TGTGCCTGGAGTGTACTAAAAGGAGACGGGGCCTATGGCTACACCTTC. Its translation: CAWSVLKGDGAYGYTF.

This clone came up a few times. The rearrangement links TRBV9 to TRBJ1-5; D unresolved. Trimming stripped 5 bases from V and 3 bases from J, with 12 bases between. The germline V gene encodes CDR1 SGDLS and CDR2 YYNGEE. The CDR3 length is 14 residues. CDR3 DNA: TGTGCCAGCAGTGAAGGTCAGAACAATCAGCCCCAGCATTTT. Protein product: CASSEGQNNQPQHF.

By share, this clone counts as medium-sized. The rearrangement links TRBV29-1 to TRBJ2-7; possibly TRBD2 for D (5 bases). The V end lost 6 bases, the J end lost 7 bases, and 19 bases lay between the germline ends. The CDR3 runs 13 residues. Germline lookup yields CDR1 SQVTM and CDR2 ANQGSEA. The CDR3 spells CSVVVSGLGEQYF. The CDR3 DNA is TGCAGCGTCGTCGTTTCGGGGTTGGGGGAGCAGTACTTC.

This clone rates as medium-sized. This CDR3 reads CASSPLPPGQGSYEQYF. CDR3 DNA: TGTGCCAGCAGCCCCTTACCACCCGGACAGGGATCCTACGAGCAGTACTTC. This chain joins TRBV11-3 and TRBJ2-7; 8 nucleotides align to TRBD1. There are 17 residues in the CDR3. Per the germline V gene, CDR1 is SGHNT and CDR2 is YENEEA. Trimming cost V 5 bases and J 1 base; bases outside gene matches: 13.

The chain carries TRBV5-1 and TRBJ2-2; D may be TRBD1 or TRBD2 (5 bases each). The germline V gene encodes CDR1 SGHRS and CDR2 YFSETQ. V lost 4 bases, J lost 4 bases, and 14 bases lay in between. CDR3 length: 15 amino acids. In nucleotides, the CDR3 is TGCGCCAGCAGCGAAGAGGGGACCACCACCGGGGAGCTGTTTTTT. Translated, it gives CASSEEGTTTGELFF. Based on the CDR3 plus reference TRBV5-1 and TRBJ2-2, the full variable domain is KAGVTQTPRYLIKTRGQQVTLSCSPISGHRSVSWYQQTPGQGLQFLFEYFSETQRNKGNFPGRFSGRQFSNSRSEMNVSTLELGDSALYLCASSEEGTTTGELFFGEGSRLTVL.

The chain employs TRBV28 and TRBJ2-1; D might be TRBD1 or TRBD2, each matching 6 bases. The V gene's germline CDR1 is MDHEN and CDR2 SYDVKM. Trimming shortened V by 5 bases and J by 5 bases, and 22 bases separated the two germline ends. This CDR3 comprises 17 residues. Here the CDR3 reads CASSKPPWGAVNNEQFF. The CDR3 DNA sequence: TGTGCCAGCAGTAAACCCCCCTGGGGGGCAGTGAACAATGAGCAGTTCTTC.

This chain joins TRBV19 and TRBJ1-1; D is ambiguous. The CDR3 sequence is 13 residues long. V was pared by 1 base and J by 1 base, with 4 bases between. CDR1 and CDR2 (germline): LNHDA, SQIVND (reference sequence). The CDR3 DNA sequence: TGTGCCAGTAGTATAGCACAGAACACTGAAGCTTTCTTT. Translation gives CASSIAQNTEAFF. Combining the CDR3 with reference TRBV19 and TRBJ1-1 gives the whole variable domain DGGITQSPKYLFRKEGQNVTLSCEQNLNHDAMYWYRQDPGQGLRLIYYSQIVNDFQKGDIAEGYSVSREKKESFPLTVTSAQKNPTAFYLCASSIAQNTEAFFGQGTRLTVV.

The chain employs TRBV6-8 and TRBJ2-7; 15 bases map to TRBD2. Germline loops: CDR1 MNHGY, CDR2 SAAAGT. Germline trimming cut 9 bases from V and 5 bases from J; bases unmatched to any gene: 8. The CDR3 totals 15 residues. The CDR3 is CASGTSGGLSNEQYF. The CDR3 nucleotides are TGTGCCAGTGGGACTAGCGGGGGGCTATCGAACGAGCAGTACTTC.

The CDR3 sequence is CASSPLGQGTNEQFF. CDR3 coding DNA: TGCGCCAGCAGCCCGCTAGGACAGGGCACAAATGAGCAGTTCTTC. The chain uses TRBV5-1 and TRBJ2-1, with 8 bases that match TRBD1. The CDR3 length is 15 residues. Germline V gives CDR1 SGHRS, CDR2 YFSETQ. V shed 4 bases and J 7 bases; nucleotides not matched to a gene: 10.

Many counts were recorded for this clone. V and J are TRBV11-3 and TRBJ1-4; 7 positions agree with TRBD1. Germline CDR1 is SGHNT and CDR2 is YENEEA. Losses at the gene ends were 0 bases for V and 6 bases for J; bases not matched to a gene: 4. The CDR3 is 15 residues long. CDR3 coding DNA: TGTGCCAGCAGCTTAGAAGAGACAGGGTATGAAAAACTGTTTTTT. The encoded protein is CASSLEETGYEKLFF.

The sample holds a few counts of this clone. Because the CDR3's place on the DNA is in doubt, the DNA is left out and the CDR3 is given as listed by TCRdb. This chain uses TRBV10-2 with TRBJ2-5; TRBD2, the D gene given by the table, was not confirmed from the DNA. Ends included, the CDR3 has 14 residues. Germline assignment: CDR1 WSHSY and CDR2 SAAADI. CDR3 in amino acids: CASSSSGGPETQYF.

In its sample, this clone is medium-sized. This chain connects TRBV6-8 to TRBJ2-7; TRBD2 aligns across 11 bases. This CDR3 spans 20 amino acids. Per the germline V gene, CDR1 is MNHGY and CDR2 is SAAAGT. V lost 5 bases, J lost 4 bases, and 22 bases stayed unmatched. Here the CDR3 DNA reads TGTGCCAGCAGTGACCCCACCGGGACTAGCGGAGTCCGCCCTACGTACGAGCAGTACTTC. It translates to CASSDPTGTSGVRPTYEQYF.